These 12 T cell receptor beta chains were sequenced from one sample in a study of preoperative IRX-2 immunotherapy in early breast cancer. Stated treatment: preoperative locoregional IRX-2 cytokine immunotherapy. Libraries were prepared by immunoSEQ multiplex PCR; TCRdb keeps only in-frame clonotypes and omits some of them. The data hold roughly 99,000 clones, with roughly 85% observed a single time. Here the sequenced sample was tumor tissue, taken after IRX-2 immunotherapy. The source of these receptors is a human donor with breast cancer.

As to this clone: At one end the junction does not follow the germline gene, possibly because of a read error. In nucleotides, the CDR3 is TGTGCCAGCATTCAGGGCTCCTACAATAAGCAGTTCTTC. Protein: CASIQGSYNKQFF. The chain joins TRBV7-2 to TRBJ2-1, with D maybe TRBD1 (5 bases). Per the germline V gene, CDR1 is SGHTA and CDR2 is FQGNSA. This CDR3 spans 13 amino acids.

The rearrangement joins TRBV12-5 to TRBJ2-1; D is uncertain. The CDR3 runs 16 residues. CDR1 LGHNT and CDR2 FRNRAP come from the germline V gene. Deletions cut 5 bases from V and 0 bases from J, with 14 bases between. The CDR3 sequence is CASGPRDASSYNEQFF. In DNA form, the CDR3 reads TGTGCTAGTGGTCCCCGTGACGCGAGCTCCTACAATGAGCAGTTCTTC.

The chain employs TRBV28 and TRBJ2-1; 14 nucleotides match TRBD2. CDR1 is MDHEN, CDR2 SYDVKM, per germline. CDR3 length equals 18 residues. Germline trimming cut 6 bases from V and 7 bases from J; bases unmatched to any gene: 14. The CDR3 DNA reads as TGTGCCAGCAGGGTGACAGGGACTAGCGGGAGTGGTGCGAATGAGCAGTTCTTC. The encoded protein is CASRVTGTSGSGANEQFF.

This clone showed up just once. The V and J genes are TRBV11-3 and TRBJ2-7, with TRBD1 matching 9 bases. V gave up 1 base and J gave up 5 bases; unmatched junction bases: 3. This CDR3 has 14 amino acids. In germline, CDR1 is SGHNT, CDR2 YENEEA. The CDR3 spells CASSLGTGDDEQYF. The CDR3 bases are TGTGCCAGCAGCTTAGGGACAGGGGATGACGAGCAGTACTTC. Together with reference TRBV11-3 and TRBJ2-7, the CDR3 gives the full variable domain: EAGVVQSPRYKIIEKKQPVAFWCNPISGHNTLYWYLQNLGQGPELLIRYENEEAVDDSQLPKDRFSAERLKGVDSTLKIQPAELGDSAVYLCASSLGTGDDEQYFGPGTRLTVT.

CDR3 sequence: CASSHLGPSDTQYF. CDR3 nucleotide sequence: TGCGCCAGCAGCCACCTCGGGCCCTCAGATACGCAGTATTTT. This sequence joins TRBV1 and TRBJ2-3. TRBV1 is recorded as a pseudogene. This CDR3 contains 14 residues.

The chain employs TRBV27 and TRBJ2-3, with D uncertain. CDR3 size: 13 residues. Germline CDR1 and CDR2: MNHEY and SMNVEV (reference sequence). The V end was cut by 3 bases, the J end by 6 bases, with 10 bases between. CDR3 in amino acids: CASSFSHLDTQYF. The CDR3 DNA sequence: TGTGCCAGCAGTTTCTCGCACTTGGATACGCAGTATTTT.

The chain joins TRBV18 to TRBJ1-5; D perhaps matches TRBD1 (6 bases). Trimming removed 4 bases at V and 5 bases at J, with 21 bases between. The germline V gene encodes CDR1 KGHSH and CDR2 LQKENI. The CDR3 length is 17 residues. The chain's CDR3 is CASSQGGVPRADQPQHF. DNA for the CDR3: TGTGCCAGCTCACAAGGGGGAGTGCCCAGGGCGGATCAGCCCCAGCATTTT.

V is TRBV15 and J is TRBJ1-5, with 7 bases fitting TRBD1. The CDR3 is 14 residues long. Germline CDR1 and CDR2: LNHNV and YYDKDF (reference sequence). With V trimmed by 6 bases and J by 4 bases, 6 bases remained unmatched. CDR3 DNA sequence: TGTGCCACCAGACCCGGGACAGTAAATCAGCCCCAGCATTTT. Translated: CATRPGTVNQPQHF.

This clone appeared once. This chain links TRBV29-1 with TRBJ2-1; D might be TRBD2 (5 bases). V was pared by 2 bases and J by 2 bases, with 16 bases between. CDR1 is SQVTM, CDR2 ANQGSEA, per germline. The CDR3 has 16 residues. The CDR3 coding sequence is TGCAGCGTTGAATCGGGTCGGGATGCTACCTACAATGAGCAGTTCTTC. The encoded protein is CSVESGRDATYNEQFF.

This clone was counted a single time. J is TRBJ1-5 and V is TRBV19; D call uncertain. The CDR3 extends over 13 amino acids. Between the trimmed V and J ends, which lost 10 bases and 7 bases, there was a span of 17 bases. Germline lookup yields CDR1 LNHDA and CDR2 SQIVND (reference sequence). DNA of the CDR3: TGTGCCACCAACGGTCAGGACGGGCAGCCCCAGCATTTT. Protein product: CATNGQDGQPQHF.

V is TRBV9 and J is TRBJ2-1, with TRBD2 matching over 12 bases. The CDR3 has 15 residues. Germline V gene sequence: CDR1 SGDLS, CDR2 YYNGEE. V lost 5 bases, J lost 7 bases, and 7 bases stayed unmatched. This chain's CDR3 is CASSLLAGGKNEQFF. The CDR3 DNA sequence: TGTGCCAGCAGTTTACTAGCGGGAGGTAAAAATGAGCAGTTCTTC. Supplemented by reference TRBV9 and TRBJ2-1, the full variable domain reads DSGVTQTPKHLITATGQRVTLRCSPRSGDLSVYWYQQSLDQGLQFLIQYYNGEERAKGNILERFSAQQFPDLHSELNLSSLELGDSALYFCASSLLAGGKNEQFFGPGTRLTVL.

V is TRBV6-8 and J is TRBJ2-2, with D possibly called TRBD1 or TRBD2 (5 bases each). V shed 6 bases and J shed 3 bases, with 14 bases lying between them. Per germline, CDR1 MNHGY and CDR2 SAAAGT. The CDR3 covers 15 residues. The CDR3 region is CASSPGTADTGELFF. CDR3 sequence (DNA): TGTGCCAGCAGCCCCGGGACCGCGGACACCGGGGAGCTGTTTTTT.